This T cell receptor (beta chain) originates from a study of blood T cell repertoires in COVID-19 (dated by TCRdb to 2020 to 2021). For context, the study as a whole: Samples covering the acute and convalescent phases of COVID-19 were provided by collaborators in the United States, Italy and Spain. HLA class I and class II types, where available, came from metadata supplied by the sample provider rather than from assay-based typing. Sample metadata almost always included a de-identified subject ID, COVID-19 status, age in years and sex. Samples came from the ongoing ImmuneRACE study (first 160 participants) plus 1,254 subjects from 6 global collaborators. The repertoires were made available in a free public database intended to serve as a resource for research on the immune response to SARS-CoV-2. The dataset comprised deeply sampled blood TCRbeta repertoires from subjects exposed to, actively infected with, or recovered from COVID-19. The material from the prospective study consisted of cDNA or gDNA derived from T cells, B-cell-depleted T cells, or PBMCs.

The immunoSEQ Assay, a bias-controlled multiplex PCR, was used to amplify TCRbeta CDR3 regions from genomic DNA. The original methods were these. The number of nucleated cells in each sample was estimated by amplification of reference gene primers within the assay. To quantify the absolute abundance of each unique TCRbeta CDR3 rearrangement, sequence reads were collapsed and filtered. For each sample, productive Simpson clonality was calculated as the square root of Simpson's diversity index over productive rearrangements. TCRdb re-hosts the immuneACCESS table, in-frame sequences only. Its copies lack some clones; in the studies checked, an unresolved V gene accounts for under half of them, and the cause for the rest is not known. That table gives V, J and clone size, and the DNA gave D and trimming. Within this sample are around 86,000 clones, with more than 75% of them counted one time only. The ten largest make up roughly 10% of the sample.

Findings and caveats that apply to the study as a whole: How much clinical and demographic metadata was included differed by source and by participant, and the metadata was provided uncurated.

The germline V gene supplies CDR1 KGHDR and CDR2 SFDVKD. The CDR3 covers 13 residues, taking in both the cysteine and the phenylalanine. Just the 39-base CDR3 DNA is kept, in frame starting at base 1. The germline ends are 8 bases apart after V is trimmed by 2 bases and J by 5 bases. On this clone: Its binding antigen is unknown. Within one base of it there is no much larger clone, and no base qualities were kept.

Each collaborating institution followed its own protocols to collect whole blood in K2EDTA tubes. Collaborator samples were shipped for TCRbeta analysis as frozen whole blood, isolated PBMCs, or DNA extracted from either sample type. Specimen: peripheral blood. This sequence was found in a human donor in a cohort sampled during active COVID-19. This chain is built from TRBV24-1 and TRBJ2-5; the D gene assignment is ambiguous. The base sequence is TGTGCCACCAGTGATTCCAGGTCCGAGACCCAGTACTTC. This translates into CATSDSRSETQYF.